Presented here are 5 T cell receptor beta chains from one specimen sequenced in a study of T cell responses to AZD1222 COVID-19 vaccine. Generated by immunoSEQ multiplex PCR, the TCRdb table keeps only in-frame clones and is missing some. The sample gives 100,000 to 120,000 clones, about 90% of which show up once; approximately 8% is in the top ten. The input for sequencing was peripheral blood, taken on day 0 of AZD1222 vaccination. These receptors all come from an adult in good health.

The rearrangement joins TRBV27 to TRBJ1-2; D remains ambiguous. Germline CDR1 is MNHEY and CDR2 is SMNVEV (reference sequence). Trimming cost V 5 bases and J 4 bases, with 8 bases left between them. The CDR3 contains 12 residues. CDR3 in amino acids: CASSLDGYGYTF. The DNA for the CDR3 is TGTGCCAGCAGTCTCGACGGCTATGGCTACACCTTC.

V gene TRBV29-1 combines with J gene TRBJ2-5; D gene ambiguous. Germline V CDR1 and CDR2: SQVTM, ANQGSEA. The CDR3 spans 13 residues. Between the trimmed V and J ends, which lost 7 bases and 3 bases, there was a span of 15 bases. This CDR3 reads CSGAPYSKETQYF. Written as DNA, the CDR3 is TGCAGCGGTGCCCCGTACAGCAAAGAGACCCAGTACTTC.

The chain recombines TRBV28 with TRBJ1-1, with D tentatively TRBD1 (6 bases). Germline lookup yields CDR1 MDHEN and CDR2 SYDVKM. Trimming took off 5 bases at V and 1 base at J, with 14 bases between the two ends. The CDR3 has 15 amino acids. The CDR3 DNA sequence: TGTGCCAGCAGTGCAAGGGACACTTGGAACACTGAAGCTTTCTTT. This codes for CASSARDTWNTEAFF.

This sequence joins TRBV25-1 and TRBJ2-7, with 9 bases matching TRBD1. The CDR3 has 16 residues. The germline V gene has CDR1 MGHDK and CDR2 SYGVNS. With 1 base clipped from V and 2 bases from J, the junction kept 6 bases outside the gene matches. CDR3 nucleotides: TGTGCCAGCAGTGAATTGTGGACAGGGGACGCCTACGAGCAGTACTTC. This codes for CASSELWTGDAYEQYF.

The gene calls are TRBV28 and TRBJ1-2; 8 bases fit TRBD1. The J segment lost 7 bases and the V segment lost 6 bases, leaving 10 bases of the junction unmatched. The CDR3 loop spans 14 amino acids. In germline, CDR1 is MDHEN, CDR2 SYDVKM. Here the CDR3 DNA reads TGTGCCAGCAGACCAGGGGGCTCATCTAGTGGCTACACCTTC. It codes for CASRPGGSSSGYTF.